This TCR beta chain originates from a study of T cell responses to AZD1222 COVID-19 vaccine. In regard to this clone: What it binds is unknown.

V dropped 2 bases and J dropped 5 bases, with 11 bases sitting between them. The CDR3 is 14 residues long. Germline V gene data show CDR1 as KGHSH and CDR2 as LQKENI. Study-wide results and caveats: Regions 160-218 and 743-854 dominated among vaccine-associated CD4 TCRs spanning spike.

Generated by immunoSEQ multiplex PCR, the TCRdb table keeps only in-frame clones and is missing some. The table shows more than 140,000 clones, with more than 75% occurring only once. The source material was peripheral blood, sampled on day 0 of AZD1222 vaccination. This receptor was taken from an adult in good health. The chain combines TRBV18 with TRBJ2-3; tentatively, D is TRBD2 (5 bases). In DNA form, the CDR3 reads TGTGCCAGCTCACCAGTCGGGGTGATAGATACGCAGTATTTT. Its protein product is CASSPVGVIDTQYF.